This T cell receptor (beta chain) came from a study of blood T cell repertoires in COVID-19. Overall study context: T cells, B-cell-depleted T cells, or PBMCs provided the cDNA or gDNA that served as material.

In the source study's methods: How many nucleated cells were present was estimated from reference gene primer amplification. Measured with immunoSEQ multiplex PCR; TCRdb has only the in-frame clones, and not every one. Clonal size and the V and J genes are those of that table, whereas D and trimming came from the DNA. Of around 37,000 clones listed, 87% are singletons. The receptor was isolated from a man aged 50 to 59 with active or convalescent COVID-19. Input material: peripheral blood.

In nucleotides, the CDR3 is TGCGCCAGCAGCTTGGAGGGGGGGCCCAATCAGCCCCAGCATTTT. Translation gives CASSLEGGPNQPQHF. The rearrangement uses TRBV5-1 and TRBJ1-5, with D perhaps TRBD1 (6 bases). Trimming shortened V by 0 bases and J by 3 bases, and 10 bases separated the two germline ends. CDR3 length equals 15 residues. From germline, CDR1 is SGHRS and CDR2 YFSETQ.